The 24 T cell receptor beta chains below come from one sample, sequenced in a study of T cell clonality in common variable immunodeficiency. Profiling relied on immunoSEQ multiplex PCR, and the TCRdb table lists in-frame clones only, not all of them. Observed are about 33,000 clones, no singletons, with the top ten taking about 6.1%. Study outcomes and limitations: Common variable immunodeficiency TCR beta sequences reportedly had fewer deletions and N-nucleotide insertions.

No antigen has been assigned to these receptors. Specimen: peripheral blood mononuclear cells. These receptors originate from a human donor with common variable immunodeficiency.

The CDR3 sequence: CASSHAGFGGSNQPQHF. The DNA read from the CDR3 is TGTGCCAGCAGTCACGCAGGGTTCGGGGGGAGCAATCAGCCC. The chain has TRBV6-2 or TRBV6-3 and TRBJ1-5, with TRBD1 as a possible D gene (5 bases). The read comes to an end 3 residues before the CDR3 does, leaving the germline J gene to fill in the end. The CDR3 is 17 residues long. The germline CDR1 and CDR2 sequences are MNHEY and SVGEGT. The V end was cut by 5 bases, the J end by 1 base, with 18 bases between.

This clone appeared a few times. The read halts 3 residues ahead of the CDR3 end, with the missing end drawn from the germline J gene. The chain has TRBV19 and TRBJ1-2; D not certain. CDR1 and CDR2 (germline): LNHDA, SQIVND (reference sequence). V lost 1 base and J lost 4, with 10 bases in between. The CDR3 consists of 14 residues. The part of the CDR3 DNA that was read is TGTGCCAGTAGTATAGGAGGTCAGTCCTATGGC. The encoded protein is CASSIGGQSYG. The full CDR3 reads CASSIGGQSYGYTF.

This clone has ten or more counts. The read halts 3 residues ahead of the CDR3 end, with the missing end drawn from the germline J gene. V and J are TRBV2 and TRBJ1-2, with D hard to call. The ends were cut back, 7 bases at V and 5 bases at J, with 14 bases in the middle. Per the germline V gene, CDR1 is SNHLY and CDR2 is FYNNEI. The CDR3 is 13 amino acids. The CDR3 DNA, read in part, is TGTGCCAGCACCTCGGCTCGGGGATATGGC. Its translation: CASTSARGYG. The full-length CDR3 reads as CASTSARGYGYTF.

This clone was seen many times. Sequencing ends 3 residues short of the CDR3 end; the germline J gene provides the rest. This chain connects TRBV5-6 to TRBJ2-7; TRBD2 agrees at 7 bases. This CDR3 comprises 14 residues. Germline lookup yields CDR1 SGHDT and CDR2 YYEEEE. With V trimmed by 4 bases and J by 1 base, 5 bases remained unmatched. The CDR3 sequence is CASSLGGRSYEQYF. CDR3 DNA, as far as it was read: TGTGCCAGCAGCCTTGGCGGGAGATCCTACGAG.

Concerning this clone itself: Read data end 3 residues before the CDR3 end; the end is taken from the germline J gene. V usage is TRBV7-6 and J usage is TRBJ1-6; perhaps TRBD1 as D (6 bases). Germline V gene data show CDR1 as SGHVS and CDR2 as FNYEAQ. The CDR3 runs 15 residues. Between the trimmed V and J ends, which lost 5 bases and 2 bases, there was a span of 10 bases. CDR3 residues: CASSLAGAYNSPLHF. Incomplete CDR3 DNA: TGTGCCAGCAGCCTCGCAGGGGCCTATAATTCACCC. Supplemented by reference TRBV7-6 and TRBJ1-6, the full variable domain reads GAGVSQSPRYKVTKRGQDVALRCDPISGHVSLYWYRQALGQGPEFLTYFNYEAQQDKSGLPNDRFSAERPEGSISTLTIQRTEQRDSAMYRCASSLAGAYNSPLHFGNGTRLTVT.

Many counts were recorded for this clone. The CDR3 end falls 3 residues outside the read, so it is completed with the germline J gene. V usage is TRBV5-5 and J usage is TRBJ1-1; D gene unclear. CDR3 length: 14 amino acids. Trimming cost V 2 bases and J 6 bases, with 14 bases left between them. Germline V gene lookup returns CDR1 SGHKS and CDR2 YYEKEE (reference sequence). CDR3 region: CASSFLGDGAEAFF. The covered CDR3 bases are TGTGCCAGCAGCTTCCTCGGGGATGGGGCTGAA.

A note on this clone: Read sequence stops 3 residues before the CDR3 end, and the germline J gene provides the missing end. V is TRBV7-9 and J is TRBJ2-3; 7 nucleotides align to TRBD2. The CDR3 spans 15 residues. CDR1 is SEHNR and CDR2 is FQNEAQ in the germline V gene (reference sequence). The V segment lost 1 base and the J segment 1 base; nucleotides outside the gene matches: 2. The CDR3 DNA, read in part, is TGTGCCAGCAGCTTAGGGCTAGCGGGCACAGATACG. This codes for CASSLGLAGTDT. The complete CDR3 sequence is CASSLGLAGTDTQYF.

A few counts support this clone. The missing CDR3 end, 3 residues past where the read stops, is filled in from the germline J gene. The V gene is TRBV2, the J gene TRBJ2-5, with 11 bases identical to TRBD1. The CDR3 is made up of 14 amino acids. Germline loops: CDR1 SNHLY, CDR2 FYNNEI. The V segment lost 7 bases and the J segment 3 bases; nucleotides outside the gene matches: 4. The part of the CDR3 DNA that was read is TGTGCCAGCAAGAGGACAGGGGGCGAAGAGACC. This encodes CASKRTGGEET. The whole CDR3 protein reads CASKRTGGEETQYF.

To note about this clone: The CDR3 extends 3 residues past the end of the read, so its final part is completed from the germline J gene. The genes are TRBV6-1 and TRBJ1-4; the D gene is possibly TRBD1 (5 bases). Germline V lookup: CDR1 MNHNS, CDR2 SASEGT. This CDR3 has 14 amino acids. The ends were cut back, 1 base at V and 5 bases at J, with 8 bases in the middle. CDR3 bases read: TGTGCCAGCAGTGAAGGGGGGGGGAATGAAAAA. The encoded protein is CASSEGGGNEK. The whole CDR3 region reads CASSEGGGNEKLFF.

Comments on this clone: The sequence runs out 3 residues before the end of the CDR3; the remainder is reconstructed from the germline J gene. V is TRBV10-2 and J is TRBJ2-2; D ambiguous. The CDR3 spans 15 residues. Germline V gives CDR1 WSHSY, CDR2 SAAADI. Deletions cut 8 bases from V and 5 bases from J, with 18 bases between. The DNA read from the CDR3 is TGCGCCAGCCTATTAGTACGAATCGGGACCGGGGAG. Translation: CASLLVRIGTGE. The full CDR3 protein reads CASLLVRIGTGELFF.

This clone was picked up a small number of times. From the germline J gene comes the end of the CDR3, since the read stops 3 residues before it. The V gene is TRBV11-2, the J gene TRBJ2-7; D is ambiguous. V gave up 5 bases and J gave up 3 bases, with 14 bases separating them. Germline lookup yields CDR1 SGHAT and CDR2 FQNNGV. CDR3 length equals 14 residues. The CDR3 region is CASSPASAFYEQYF. The DNA read from the CDR3 is TGTGCCAGCAGCCCGGCGAGCGCTTTCTACGAG.

This clone was counted at least ten times. Read sequence stops 3 residues before the CDR3 end, and the germline J gene provides the missing end. V gene TRBV5-5 combines with J gene TRBJ1-2; maybe TRBD1 (5 bases). Trimming shortened V by 4 bases and J by 5 bases, and 15 bases separated the two germline ends. This CDR3 has 14 residues. The germline gives CDR1 SGHKS, CDR2 YYEKEE (reference sequence). This chain's CDR3 is CASSPTDRGYGYTF. The CDR3 bases that were read are TGTGCCAGCAGCCCAACTGACAGAGGTTATGGC.

This clone was seen a few times. The read stops 3 residues short of the end of the CDR3; the missing end is completed from the germline J gene. This chain connects TRBV19 to TRBJ1-1; 9 nucleotides line up with TRBD1. The CDR3 covers 16 residues. V trimming: 4 bases; J trimming: 1 base; junction bases outside the gene matches: 7. The germline CDR1 and CDR2 sequences are LNHDA and SQIVND (reference sequence). The CDR3 bases that were read are TGTGCCAGTAGTACCGGACAGGGGATTTCGAACACTGAA. Amino acids: CASSTGQGISNTE. The complete CDR3 sequence is CASSTGQGISNTEAFF. The whole variable domain, remainder taken from reference TRBV19 and TRBJ1-1, is DGGITQSPKYLFRKEGQNVTLSCEQNLNHDAMYWYRQDPGQGLRLIYYSQIVNDFQKGDIAEGYSVSREKKESFPLTVTSAQKNPTAFYLCASSTGQGISNTEAFFGQGTRLTVV.

This clone showed up many times. The read finishes 3 residues shy of the CDR3 end, and the germline J gene is used to complete it. V usage is TRBV19 and J usage is TRBJ2-1, with TRBD2 as a possible D gene (5 bases). The CDR3 is made up of 16 amino acids. Trimming took off 6 bases at V and 0 bases at J, with 15 bases between the two ends. Per the germline V gene, CDR1 is LNHDA and CDR2 is SQIVND (reference sequence). The CDR3 sequence is CASRQTGFSSYNEQFF. The covered CDR3 bases are TGTGCCAGTAGGCAGACGGGGTTCAGCTCCTACAATGAG. The full variable domain, completed using reference TRBV19 and TRBJ2-1, is DGGITQSPKYLFRKEGQNVTLSCEQNLNHDAMYWYRQDPGQGLRLIYYSQIVNDFQKGDIAEGYSVSREKKESFPLTVTSAQKNPTAFYLCASRQTGFSSYNEQFFGPGTRLTVL.

This clone has just a few counts. Read sequence stops 3 residues before the CDR3 end, and the germline J gene provides the missing end. The chain combines TRBV7-6 with TRBJ1-6; TRBD1 matches at 8 bases. The CDR3 has 14 amino acids. V dropped 5 bases and J dropped 10; count of bases not matched to a gene: 7. Germline V gene lookup returns CDR1 SGHVS and CDR2 FNYEAQ. The sequenced CDR3 bases are TGTGCCAGCAGCCACGGACAGGGAAAGTCACCC. Its translation is CASSHGQGKSP. In full, the CDR3 reads CASSHGQGKSPLHF.

This clone has ten or more counts. The read ends 3 residues shy of where the CDR3 ends; the end is completed using the germline J gene. The chain uses TRBV19 and TRBJ1-5, with D perhaps matching TRBD1 (5 bases). Germline values: CDR1 LNHDA, CDR2 SQIVND (reference sequence). Trimming took off 7 bases at V and 0 bases at J, with 13 bases between the two ends. The CDR3 is 15 amino acids. The CDR3: CASNAGDSSNQPQHF. CDR3 DNA (partial): TGTGCCAGTAATGCAGGCGACAGTAGCAATCAGCCC.

With respect to this clone: The observed sequence ends 3 residues before the CDR3 terminus, with the missing tail filled in from the germline J gene. The rearrangement links TRBV2 to TRBJ2-1, with 8 bases matching TRBD2. The V and J ends lost 6 bases and 4 bases, in that order; junction bases with no gene match: 11. The CDR3 length is 16 residues. Germline V gene data show CDR1 as SNHLY and CDR2 as FYNNEI. The CDR3 is CASSGTSGDRYNEQFF. The CDR3 DNA, read in part, is TGTGCCAGCAGCGGGACTAGTGGGGACCGGTACAATGAG.

This clone was observed many times. Read sequence stops 3 residues before the CDR3 end, and the germline J gene provides the missing end. The V call is TRBV11-2, the J call TRBJ1-2, with unresolved D. The CDR3 loop spans 13 amino acids. CDR1 SGHAT and CDR2 FQNNGV come from the germline V gene. V lost 4 bases and J lost 4, with 10 bases in between. The CDR3 sequence is CASSSGSGYGYTF. Partial CDR3 DNA: TGTGCCAGCAGCTCCGGGTCCGGCTATGGC. The whole variable domain, filled in from reference TRBV11-2 and TRBJ1-2, reads EAGVAQSPRYKIIEKRQSVAFWCNPISGHATLYWYQQILGQGPKLLIQFQNNGVVDDSQLPKDRFSAERLKGVDSTLKIQPAKLEDSAVYLCASSSGSGYGYTFGSGTRLTVV.

This clone was recorded many times. Sequencing ends 3 residues short of the CDR3 end; the germline J gene provides the rest. The J gene is TRBJ1-2, the V gene TRBV20-1, with TRBD1 identical over 7 bases. From germline, CDR1 is DFQATT and CDR2 SNEGSKA (reference sequence). The CDR3 has 16 residues. With V trimmed by 2 bases and J by 5 bases, 14 bases remained unmatched. The DNA read from the CDR3 is TGCAGTGCTAGACCCCTTGACAGGGATGGACATTATGGC. Translating it yields CSARPLDRDGHYG. The full CDR3 sequence reads CSARPLDRDGHYGYTF.

This clone has a handful of counts. The read ends 3 residues early relative to the CDR3; the germline J gene fills the gap. The chain joins TRBV5-1 to TRBJ2-1, with TRBD2 as a possible D gene (6 bases). The germline gives CDR1 SGHRS, CDR2 YFSETQ. The CDR3 loop spans 16 amino acids. V was trimmed by 4 bases and J by 5 bases, leaving 19 bases between them. CDR3 sequence reads: CASSTSRDSWDNEQFF. CDR3 bases read: TGCGCCAGCAGCACCAGCCGGGACTCATGGGACAATGAG. Supplemented by reference TRBV5-1 and TRBJ2-1, the full variable domain reads KAGVTQTPRYLIKTRGQQVTLSCSPISGHRSVSWYQQTPGQGLQFLFEYFSETQRNKGNFPGRFSGRQFSNSRSEMNVSTLELGDSALYLCASSTSRDSWDNEQFFGPGTRLTVL.

This clone was counted ten times or more. The read falls 3 residues short of the CDR3 end, and the missing part is taken from the germline J gene. The chain has TRBV6-2 or TRBV6-3 and TRBJ1-4, with D maybe TRBD1 (5 bases). V lost 5 bases and J lost 8, with 18 bases in between. CDR1 is MNHEY, CDR2 SVGEGT, per germline. This CDR3 contains 15 residues. The CDR3 loop is CASSPTHEGYEKLFF. The sequenced CDR3 bases are TGTGCCAGCAGTCCCACCCATGAGGGGTACGAAAAA.

This clone was observed at least ten times. The read is 3 residues too short to cover the CDR3 end, so that end is filled in from the germline J gene. This chain links TRBV19 with TRBJ2-5, with 15 bases aligning to TRBD2. The CDR3 is 15 amino acids. The junction had 2 bases not matched to a gene; V was cut back by 4 bases and J by 5 bases. Germline V lookup: CDR1 LNHDA, CDR2 SQIVND (reference sequence). The chain's CDR3 is CASSNGLAGGETQYF. The sequenced part of the CDR3 DNA is TGTGCCAGTAGTAACGGACTAGCGGGGGGGGAGACC.

This clone came up many times. The CDR3 DNA, read in part, is TGTGCCAGCTCCGGACAGGGGTACGAG. It specifies CASSGQGYE. The full CDR3 sequence reads CASSGQGYEQYF. The gene calls are TRBV18 and TRBJ2-7; 9 bases match TRBD1. The CDR3 end falls 3 residues outside the read, so it is completed with the germline J gene. The CDR3 length is 12 residues. Trimming took 6 bases from V and 4 from J; bases not matched to a gene: 1. Germline V lookup: CDR1 KGHSH, CDR2 LQKENI.

This clone appeared a few times. The CDR3 goes on 3 residues after the read ends, and that part is filled in from the germline J gene. The chain couples TRBV18 to TRBJ2-7; a possible D gene is TRBD1 (6 bases). The CDR3 length is 12 residues. V was cut by 4 bases and J by 5 bases, with 9 bases left in between. CDR1 and CDR2 (germline): KGHSH, LQKENI. The sequenced CDR3 bases are TGTGCCAGCTCACTACAGGGAGACGAG. Translated: CASSLQGDE. In full, the CDR3 reads CASSLQGDEQYF.